These T cell receptor beta chains were read from a single sample in a study of T-cell memory formation after mild COVID-19. TCRdb analysed the 5' RACE reads with MiXCR anew, one entry per CDR3 protein. The data show roughly 500,000 distinct CDR3 sequences, about a fifth seen once. The sequencing input was PBMCs or a T cell subset sorted from them (not recorded which). All receptors come from an adult woman who had mild COVID-19 (a few samples of this study predate the infection). Cell type and time point are not known. CDR3s include the opening cysteine and the closing phenylalanine or tryptophan. A D gene is named only where the DNA matches it firmly. Only some rows state a clone size, as once, few, many or a class for expanded clones.

>TRBJ1-3|15|.|TRBV4-2|.
CASSQARPSGNTIYF
TGTGCCAGCAGCCAAGCACGACCCTCTGGAAACACCATATATTTT
>TRBJ2-1|15|.|TRBV29-1|many
CSVRPVRGGNNEQFF
TGCAGCGTCCGACCGGTCAGGGGTGGAAACAATGAGCAGTTCTTC
>TRBJ2-3|16|TRBD2|TRBV7-3|few
CASSPSGREYTDTQYF
TGTGCCAGCAGCCCTAGCGGGAGGGAGTACACAGATACGCAGTATTTT
>TRBJ2-7|16|TRBD1|TRBV14|.
CASSHTFGQGSREQYF
TGTGCCAGCAGCCACACTTTCGGACAGGGTTCCCGCGAGCAGTACTTC
>TRBJ1-5|13|TRBD1|TRBV12-3/TRBV12-4|.
CASRGQWYQPQHF
TGTGCCAGCAGGGGACAGTGGTATCAGCCCCAGCATTTT
>TRBJ2-7|15|TRBD1|TRBV6-6|few
CASSDRTGGTYEQYF
TGTGCCAGCAGTGATCGGACAGGGGGGACCTACGAGCAGTACTTC
>TRBJ2-1|13|.|TRBV20-1|.
CSAAKWAHNEQFF
TGCAGTGCGGCCAAATGGGCGCACAATGAGCAGTTCTTC
>TRBJ2-7|15|.|TRBV10-3|many
CAISEGTMSSYEQYF
TGTGCCATCAGTGAAGGCACTATGTCCTCCTACGAGCAGTACTTC
>TRBJ2-3|15|TRBD2|TRBV5-4|few
CASSLGSGGLGTQYF
TGTGCCAGCAGCTTGGGGAGCGGGGGGCTAGGTACGCAGTATTTT
>TRBJ2-2|14|TRBD1|TRBV6-5|.
CASRGQGGTGELFF
TGTGCCAGCAGGGGACAGGGGGGCACCGGGGAGCTGTTTTTT
>TRBJ1-5|14|TRBD1|TRBV6-5|.
CASRRTGSNQPQHF
TGTGCCAGCAGAAGGACAGGGAGCAATCAGCCCCAGCATTTT
>TRBJ2-7|14|TRBD2|TRBV7-9|.
CASSFPGGTYEQYF
TGTGCCAGCAGCTTCCCCGGGGGGACCTACGAGCAGTACTTC
>TRBJ2-3|15|.|TRBV15|few
CATSREDSRTDTQYF
TGTGCCACCAGCAGAGAAGACAGTCGCACAGATACGCAGTATTTT
>TRBJ2-7|10|.|TRBV27|once
CASKSYEQYF
TGTGCCAGCAAGTCCTACGAGCAGTACTTC
>TRBJ2-5|12|TRBD2|TRBV29-1|.
CSGGGSQETQYF
TGCAGCGGGGGGGGGTCACAAGAGACCCAGTACTTC
>TRBJ2-7|13|TRBD1|TRBV29-1|.
CSAHRDRGGEQYF
TGCAGCGCCCACCGGGACAGGGGTGGCGAGCAGTACTTC
>TRBJ2-3|16|.|TRBV9|many
CASSPRQASSTDTQYF
TGTGCCAGCAGCCCTCGACAGGCCTCTAGCACAGATACGCAGTATTTT
>TRBJ2-7|14|.|TRBV10-3|few
CAIKINSLSYEQYF
TGTGCCATCAAAATCAACAGCCTCTCCTACGAGCAGTACTTC
>TRBJ1-2|13|.|TRBV7-3|few
CASSLWGDHGYTF
TGTGCCAGCAGCCTGTGGGGGGACCATGGCTACACCTTC
>TRBJ2-3|20|TRBD2|TRBV6-5|few
CASSAHGERETLSSTDTQYF
TGTGCCAGCAGCGCCCATGGGGAGCGGGAGACCCTTTCTAGCACAGATACGCAGTATTTT
>TRBJ2-7|13|.|TRBV29-1|few
CSAGDRITYEQYF
TGCAGCGCGGGCGACAGGATCACCTACGAGCAGTACTTC
>TRBJ1-6|13|.|TRBV7-3|few
CASSPGWGAPLHF
TGTGCCAGCAGCCCCGGCTGGGGGGCACCCCTCCACTTT
>TRBJ2-1|14|TRBD1|TRBV9|few
CASSLGTGGFEQFF
TGTGCCAGCAGCCTAGGGACAGGTGGTTTTGAGCAGTTCTTC
>TRBJ2-7|14|TRBD1|TRBV29-1|.
CSVEEPTGAYEQYF
TGCAGCGTTGAAGAGCCGACAGGGGCCTACGAGCAGTACTTC
>TRBJ2-5|11|.|TRBV30|few
CAWSVHETQYF
TGTGCCTGGAGTGTGCACGAGACCCAGTACTTC
>TRBJ2-5|14|TRBD2|TRBV6-7|few
CASSSSGARETQYF
TGTGCCAGCAGTTCCAGCGGGGCACGGGAGACCCAGTACTTC
>TRBJ2-1|16|.|TRBV7-8|.
CASSLFSPGYYNEQFF
TGTGCCAGCAGCTTATTCTCCCCAGGGTACTACAATGAGCAGTTCTTC
>TRBJ1-1|14|.|TRBV18|.
CASSPVQLNTEAFF
TGTGCCAGCTCACCAGTTCAGTTGAACACTGAAGCTTTCTTT
>TRBJ2-1|16|TRBD2|TRBV7-2|.
CASSLAGTSGSNEQFF
TGTGCCAGCAGCTTAGCAGGGACTAGCGGGAGCAATGAGCAGTTCTTC
>TRBJ2-1|15|.|TRBV27|few
CASSYDRLSYNEQFF
TGTGCCAGCAGTTACGACAGGCTCTCCTACAATGAGCAGTTCTTC
>TRBJ2-3|15|.|TRBV7-2|once
CASSRTRGGTDTQYF
TGTGCCAGCAGCCGGACCCGAGGAGGCACAGATACGCAGTATTTT
>TRBJ2-6|17|.|TRBV6-5|.
CASSYSTRGTEANVLTF
TGTGCCAGCAGTTACTCGACACGCGGGACGGAAGCCAACGTCCTGACTTTC
>TRBJ2-2|15|TRBD1|TRBV5-5|few
CASSSGDSAFGELFF
TGTGCCAGCAGCTCCGGGGACAGTGCCTTCGGGGAGCTGTTTTTT
>TRBJ2-1|16|TRBD1|TRBV7-9|few
CASSPTQGAGYNEQFF
TGTGCCAGCAGCCCCACACAGGGGGCGGGGTACAATGAGCAGTTCTTC
>TRBJ1-2|13|.|TRBV7-2|.
CASSLQGTRGYTF
TGTGCCAGCAGCTTACAGGGAACAAGGGGCTACACCTTC
>TRBJ1-4|14|.|TRBV2|.
CASQKRGVEEKLFF
TGTGCCAGCCAAAAGAGGGGTGTGGAGGAAAAACTGTTTTTT
>TRBJ2-3|16|.|TRBV12-3/TRBV12-4|few
CASSFALSGGTDTQYF
TGTGCCAGCAGTTTCGCCCTCTCAGGGGGCACAGATACGCAGTATTTT
>TRBJ2-1|14|.|TRBV7-2|few
CASSLWTDYNEQFF
TGTGCCAGCAGCTTATGGACAGACTACAATGAGCAGTTCTTC
>TRBJ2-3|14|.|TRBV5-1|few
CASSPMGGTDTQYF
TGCGCCAGCAGCCCGATGGGAGGCACAGATACGCAGTATTTT
>TRBJ1-1|15|.|TRBV7-3|.
CASSLSRTMNTEAFF
TGTGCCAGCAGCTTAAGTAGGACAATGAACACTGAAGCTTTCTTT
>TRBJ2-7|15|.|TRBV11-2|.
CASSLAGVGAYEQYF
TGTGCCAGCAGCTTAGCAGGGGTGGGGGCCTACGAGCAGTACTTC
>TRBJ2-1|16|TRBD2|TRBV30|.
CAWSLGLAGEYNEQFF
TGTGCCTGGAGTCTGGGGCTAGCGGGAGAGTACAATGAGCAGTTCTTC
>TRBJ1-5|14|TRBD1|TRBV2|.
CASNGQGANQPQHF
TGTGCCAGCAACGGACAGGGGGCTAATCAGCCCCAGCATTTT
>TRBJ2-1|15|TRBD2|TRBV5-5|few
CASSLVLAVYNEQFF
TGTGCCAGCAGCTTGGTCCTAGCGGTATACAATGAGCAGTTCTTC
>TRBJ2-3|16|TRBD2|TRBV7-9|.
CASSPGTSVRTDTQYF
TGTGCCAGCAGCCCGGGGACTAGCGTCCGCACAGATACGCAGTATTTT
>TRBJ2-7|12|.|TRBV6-2/TRBV6-3|few
CASSYVVGEQYF
TGTGCCAGCAGTTACGTAGTGGGCGAGCAGTACTTC
>TRBJ2-5|16|TRBD1|TRBV24-1|few
CATSDSGQGPSETQYF
TGTGCCACCAGTGATTCCGGACAGGGGCCAAGTGAGACCCAGTACTTC